The rows below give T cell receptor beta chains drawn from one sample of a study of cytotoxic CD8 clonotypes in ibrutinib-treated CLL. Measured with immunoSEQ multiplex PCR; TCRdb has only the in-frame clones, and not every one. The table shows 250,000 to 350,000 clones, with less than 85% occurring only once. Source: PBMCs, taken at disease progression, from a patient treated with ibrutinib. The receptors derive from a human donor with chronic lymphocytic leukemia. CDR3s include the opening cysteine and the closing phenylalanine or tryptophan. The order of the fields is clone size, V gene, D gene, J gene, CDR3 protein, CDR3 DNA. The D gene is left open where the match is weak. Not every row has a clone size; where given, it reads once, few, many or a size class.

-	TRBV5-4	TRBD1	TRBJ1-4	CASSSAPGGTNEKLFF	TGTGCCAGCAGCTCGGCTCCAGGGGGTACTAATGAAAAACTGTTTTTT
-	TRBV7-9	-	TRBJ1-4	CASSADRTYEKLFF	TGTGCCAGCAGCGCCGACAGGACCTATGAAAAACTGTTTTTT
-	TRBV29-1	TRBD1	TRBJ2-1	CSVERDRDPNEQFF	TGCAGCGTAGAAAGAGACAGGGATCCCAATGAGCAGTTCTTC
-	TRBV9	TRBD2	TRBJ2-3	CASSSPRRTSGRRGTDTQYF	TGTGCCAGCAGCTCACCTCGGCGAACTAGCGGACGGAGAGGAACAGATACGCAGTATTTT
-	TRBV10-3	-	TRBJ1-5	CAISEGFDQPQHF	TGTGCCATCAGTGAGGGTTTTGATCAGCCCCAGCATTTT
-	TRBV6-5	-	TRBJ1-2	CASTYSGVGYGYTF	TGTGCCAGCACCTACTCCGGGGTAGGCTATGGCTACACCTTC
-	TRBV29-1	TRBD1	TRBJ1-2	CSVEEDRSNYGYTF	TGCAGCGTTGAAGAGGACAGGAGCAACTATGGCTACACCTTC
-	TRBV11-2	-	TRBJ1-2	CASSLDMGAAYGYTF	TGTGCCAGCAGCTTAGATATGGGTGCTGCCTATGGCTACACCTTC
-	TRBV9	TRBD2	TRBJ2-7	CASSVGGLAGYEQYF	TGTGCCAGCAGCGTAGGGGGACTAGCGGGGTACGAGCAGTACTTC
-	TRBV9	TRBD1	TRBJ1-2	CASRDSWSYGYTF	TGTGCCAGCCGGGACAGTTGGAGCTATGGCTACACCTTC
-	TRBV5-5	TRBD1	TRBJ2-5	CASSLEAGGAGETQYF	TGTGCCAGCAGCTTGGAGGCAGGGGGAGCAGGGGAGACCCAGTACTTC
few	TRBV5-1	-	TRBJ2-6	CASRGHFSGANVLTF	TGCGCCAGCAGGGGGCACTTCTCTGGGGCCAACGTCCTGACTTTC
-	TRBV11-1	-	TRBJ2-7	CASSLERGDSYEQYF	TGTGCCAGCAGCTTAGAGCGCGGCGATTCCTACGAGCAGTACTTC